Presented here are 23 T cell receptor beta chains from one specimen sequenced in a study of shared clonotypes between healthy human individuals (dated by TCRdb to between 2020 and 2021). CD8 naive samples consisted of CD45RO-negative cells that were positively selected for CCR7, yielding a CD45RA+CCR7+ population without TemRA cells. Library method: the immunoSEQ multiplex PCR assay. TCRdb holds this immuneACCESS table with in-frame rearrangements only. Some clones are missing; in checked studies, unresolved V genes explain under half, and the rest has no known cause. This sample has some 2,000,000 clones in its table, and about 95% of those were observed once. 0.9% to 1.3% of the sample is taken by the ten largest. Sequenced material: naive CD8+ T cells sorted from blood. This specimen's cell subset or site label, interpreted: CD45RA+CCR7+. The receptor source for this set is a man between 18 and 29 years old in good health.

The chain combines TRBV6-6 with TRBJ2-7; 7 nucleotides agree with TRBD2. The CDR3 loop spans 14 amino acids. Germline assignment: CDR1 MNHNY and CDR2 SVGAGI (reference sequence). With 8 bases clipped from V and 3 bases from J, the junction kept 10 bases outside the gene matches. The CDR3 coding sequence is TGTGCCAGCTTGAGTAGCGGGTATATCTACGAGCAGTACTTC. This codes for CASLSSGYIYEQYF.

The rearrangement joins TRBV13 to TRBJ1-1; tentatively, D is TRBD1 (6 bases). Per the germline V gene, CDR1 is PRHDT and CDR2 is FYEKMQ (reference sequence). This CDR3 is 15 amino acids long. V was shortened by 4 bases and J by 3 bases, with 15 bases between the two germline ends. DNA for the CDR3: TGTGCCAGCAGCTGGCTAGGACAGATTGACACTGAAGCTTTCTTT. Its translation is CASSWLGQIDTEAFF.

The chain recombines TRBV27 with TRBJ1-2, with TRBD1 matching over 9 bases. Looked up from germline, CDR1 is MNHEY and CDR2 is SMNVEV (reference sequence). The CDR3 runs 15 residues. J lost 9 bases, V lost 8 bases, and 16 bases had no gene match. The DNA of the CDR3 is TGTGCCAGCTCCGAAACCGACAGGGGGAGGGAGAGCTACACCTTC. Encoded protein: CASSETDRGRESYTF.

Regarding this clone: A much larger clone differs from this one at a single base, so this may be a read error. This CDR3 is CASSYEQGYEQYF. For the CDR3, the DNA is TGTGCCAGCAGTTACGAACAGGGCTACGAGCAGTACTTC. The rearrangement joins TRBV6-5 to TRBJ2-5; D is possibly TRBD1 (6 bases). The DNA end is a closer match to TRBJ2-7, so the J assignment may be wrong. CDR1 MNHEY and CDR2 SVGAGI come from the germline V gene. This CDR3 has 13 residues.

The chain couples TRBV11-2 to TRBJ1-6, with D unresolved. The CDR3 extends over 16 amino acids. V was trimmed by 0 bases and J by 6 bases, leaving 12 bases between them. Germline V gene data show CDR1 as SGHAT and CDR2 as FQNNGV. CDR3 region: CASSLDLTGANSPLHF. The CDR3 DNA reads TGTGCCAGCAGCTTAGACCTTACGGGAGCTAATTCACCCCTCCACTTT.

V is TRBV7-9 and J is TRBJ2-7, with 8 bases identical to TRBD1. Trimming took 5 bases from V and 3 from J; bases not matched to a gene: 12. Looked up from germline, CDR1 is SEHNR and CDR2 is FQNEAQ (reference sequence). This CDR3 region has 16 residues. CDR3 in amino acids: CASSRISGQGDYEQYF. CDR3 DNA sequence: TGTGCCAGCAGCCGGATTTCTGGACAGGGAGACTACGAGCAGTACTTC.

This rearrangement joins TRBV19 to TRBJ2-7, with TRBD2 as a possible D gene (6 bases). V was pared by 3 bases and J by 3 bases, with 15 bases between. Germline assignment: CDR1 LNHDA and CDR2 SQIVND (reference sequence). CDR3 length equals 15 residues. CDR3 sequence: CASSISGGGNYEQYF. In DNA form, the CDR3 reads TGTGCCAGTAGTATTTCGGGTGGCGGGAACTACGAGCAGTACTTC.

The chain employs TRBV15 and TRBJ2-7; TRBD2 matches 14 bases. Losses at the gene ends were 5 bases for V and 6 bases for J; bases not matched to a gene: 9. This CDR3 is 16 amino acids long. CDR1 and CDR2 from the germline V gene are LNHNV and YYDKDF (reference sequence). The CDR3, as DNA: TGTGCCACCAGCCGACGAACCGGGACTAGCGGGGGCGAGCAGTACTTC. This encodes CATSRRTGTSGGEQYF.

The chain couples TRBV5-1 to TRBJ2-1; 12 bases line up with TRBD2. The germline V gene encodes CDR1 SGHRS and CDR2 YFSETQ. This CDR3 has 15 amino acids. Trimming at V came to 4 bases and at J to 9 bases, leaving 8 bases not matched to a gene. The DNA for the CDR3 is TGCGCCAGCAGCCCTCGACTAGCGGGAGCGGCTGAGCAGTTCTTC. This translates into CASSPRLAGAAEQFF.

J is TRBJ1-6 and V is TRBV6-1; unclear D gene. The CDR3 covers 16 residues. Per the germline V gene, CDR1 is MNHNS and CDR2 is SASEGT. The ends were cut back, 4 bases at V and 6 bases at J, with 16 bases in the middle. The CDR3 here is CASSGFSGAFNSPLHF. In DNA form, the CDR3 reads TGTGCCAGCAGTGGATTCTCGGGTGCGTTTAATTCACCCCTCCACTTT.

This sequence joins TRBV5-6 and TRBJ2-7, with 12 nucleotides matching TRBD2. With V trimmed by 2 bases and J by 9 bases, 9 bases remained unmatched. Per the germline V gene, CDR1 is SGHDT and CDR2 is YYEEEE. This CDR3 has 15 amino acids. In DNA form, the CDR3 reads TGTGCCAGCAGCTTAATGACTAGCGGGAGTGTTTGGCAGTACTTC. Protein product: CASSLMTSGSVWQYF.

V is TRBV28 and J is TRBJ2-7; D may be TRBD2 (5 bases). Deletions cut 6 bases from V and 5 bases from J, with 14 bases between. Looked up from germline, CDR1 is MDHEN and CDR2 is SYDVKM. The CDR3 runs to 13 residues. CDR3 loop: CASSGLTQNEQYF. CDR3 bases: TGTGCCAGCAGCGGACTGACCCAGAACGAGCAGTACTTC.

J is TRBJ2-3 and V is TRBV11-2; the D gene is possibly TRBD1 (5 bases). The germline V and J ends were trimmed by 5 bases and 2 bases, with 17 bases remaining between them. Germline-derived CDR1 and CDR2 are SGHAT and FQNNGV. This CDR3 has 16 residues. The CDR3 loop is CASSPPTVQVTDTQYF. The CDR3 DNA reads as TGTGCCAGCAGCCCCCCTACGGTACAGGTCACAGATACGCAGTATTTT.

Details on this clone: This same CDR3 is encoded by further DNA sequences in the sample. The chain combines TRBV28 with TRBJ2-7; D unclear. V dropped 3 bases and J dropped 2 bases, with 5 bases sitting between them. The V gene's germline CDR1 is MDHEN and CDR2 SYDVKM. The CDR3 length is 12 residues. The CDR3 here is CASSFRTYEQYF. Written as DNA, the CDR3 is TGTGCCAGCAGTTTTCGTACCTACGAGCAGTACTTC.

Details on this clone: The same CDR3 also results from other DNA sequences found in this sample. The chain links TRBV7-9 to TRBJ2-7, with D tentatively TRBD2 (6 bases). V shed 1 base and J shed 2 bases, with 9 bases lying between them. CDR3 length: 14 amino acids. Per the germline V gene, CDR1 is SEHNR and CDR2 is FQNEAQ (reference sequence). The DNA of the CDR3 is TGTGCCAGCAGCTTAGAAGGGGAGGCCTACGAGCAGTACTTC. Amino acid sequence: CASSLEGEAYEQYF.

About this clone: This sample includes further DNA sequences coding for the same CDR3. This chain links TRBV7-3 with TRBJ2-3; D gene unclear. The CDR3 sequence is 14 residues long. V lost 0 bases, J lost 1 base, and 5 bases lay in between. Germline CDR1 SGHTA, CDR2 FQGTGA. This CDR3 is CASSLTGGTDTQYF. DNA for the CDR3: TGTGCCAGCAGCTTAACAGGAGGCACAGATACGCAGTATTTT.

This chain connects TRBV27 to TRBJ2-7; TRBD2 is a possible D gene (7 bases). CDR1 is MNHEY, CDR2 SMNVEV, per germline (reference sequence). V shed 2 bases and J shed 6 bases, with 14 bases lying between them. The CDR3 runs to 14 residues. In DNA, the CDR3 is TGTGCCAGCAGTTTAATCCAGGGAGGGGGCGAGCAGTACTTC. Translating it yields CASSLIQGGGEQYF.

This clone was found once. The V gene is TRBV10-3, the J gene TRBJ1-3; 7 nucleotides match TRBD1. The germline V gene encodes CDR1 ENHRY and CDR2 SYGVKD. With V trimmed by 6 bases and J by 0 bases, 5 bases remained unmatched. The CDR3 has 15 amino acids. CDR3 sequence: CAIRQQGYSGNTIYF. DNA of the CDR3: TGTGCCATCAGACAACAGGGGTACTCTGGAAACACCATATATTTT.

The gene calls are TRBV18 and TRBJ2-7, with D hard to call. Germline lookup yields CDR1 KGHSH and CDR2 LQKENI. Between the trimmed V and J ends, which lost 2 bases and 2 bases, there was a span of 13 bases. This CDR3 region has 15 residues. This CDR3 is CASSPGPPIAYEQYF. CDR3 DNA: TGTGCCAGCTCACCAGGGCCCCCAATCGCCTACGAGCAGTACTTC.

V is TRBV5-4 and J is TRBJ1-2; 9 positions match TRBD1. Germline CDR1 SGHNT, CDR2 YYREEE (reference sequence). The CDR3 is 13 amino acids. V gave up 2 bases and J gave up 8 bases; unmatched junction bases: 4. The chain's CDR3 is CASSLGTGNGYTF. CDR3 coding DNA: TGTGCCAGCAGCTTAGGGACAGGGAACGGCTACACCTTC.

The rearrangement uses TRBV27 and TRBJ2-7; the D call may be TRBD1 or TRBD2 (6 bases each). This CDR3 has 15 amino acids. V lost 2 bases, J lost 3 bases, and 14 bases lay in between. Germline V gene lookup returns CDR1 MNHEY and CDR2 SMNVEV (reference sequence). For the CDR3, the DNA is TGTGCCAGCAGTTTAGGAGGGGGGCTGGTCTACGAGCAGTACTTC. It codes for CASSLGGGLVYEQYF.

This sequence joins TRBV9 and TRBJ2-2; D perhaps matches TRBD1 (5 bases). CDR3 length equals 14 residues. V was shortened by 2 bases and J by 5 bases, with 10 bases between the two germline ends. Germline V gene data show CDR1 as SGDLS and CDR2 as YYNGEE. For the CDR3, the DNA is TGTGCCAGCAGCGTCCAGGGTTGGACCGGGGAGCTGTTTTTT. Its protein is CASSVQGWTGELFF.

The rearrangement uses TRBV7-9 and TRBJ2-7; 8 nucleotides agree with TRBD2. The CDR3 runs to 17 residues. Germline assignment: CDR1 SEHNR and CDR2 FQNEAQ (reference sequence). V lost 5 bases, J lost 0 bases, and 12 bases stayed unmatched. This CDR3 is CASSPAVAGLVSYEQYF. The CDR3 DNA sequence: TGTGCCAGCAGCCCCGCTGTAGCGGGACTAGTCTCCTACGAGCAGTACTTC.